This TCR beta chain was documented in a study of blood T cell repertoires in COVID-19. Overall study: T cells, B-cell-depleted T cells, or PBMCs provided the cDNA or gDNA that served as material.

Profiling relied on immunoSEQ multiplex PCR, and the TCRdb table lists in-frame clones only, not all of them. The data hold approximately 180,000 clones, with around 87% observed a single time. The CDR3 extends over 16 amino acids. J lost 0 bases, V lost 5 bases, and 9 bases had no gene match. Germline assignment: CDR1 SGHVS and CDR2 FQNEAQ. The sequence derives from an older woman with COVID-19, enrolled during active disease. The sequenced sample consisted of peripheral blood. This chain uses TRBV7-8 with TRBJ1-1; TRBD1 aligns across 7 bases. In DNA, the CDR3 is TGTGCCAGCAGCGGGTTTAGGAGGGGGCTGAACACTGAAGCTTTCTTT. Translation: CASSGFRRGLNTEAFF.